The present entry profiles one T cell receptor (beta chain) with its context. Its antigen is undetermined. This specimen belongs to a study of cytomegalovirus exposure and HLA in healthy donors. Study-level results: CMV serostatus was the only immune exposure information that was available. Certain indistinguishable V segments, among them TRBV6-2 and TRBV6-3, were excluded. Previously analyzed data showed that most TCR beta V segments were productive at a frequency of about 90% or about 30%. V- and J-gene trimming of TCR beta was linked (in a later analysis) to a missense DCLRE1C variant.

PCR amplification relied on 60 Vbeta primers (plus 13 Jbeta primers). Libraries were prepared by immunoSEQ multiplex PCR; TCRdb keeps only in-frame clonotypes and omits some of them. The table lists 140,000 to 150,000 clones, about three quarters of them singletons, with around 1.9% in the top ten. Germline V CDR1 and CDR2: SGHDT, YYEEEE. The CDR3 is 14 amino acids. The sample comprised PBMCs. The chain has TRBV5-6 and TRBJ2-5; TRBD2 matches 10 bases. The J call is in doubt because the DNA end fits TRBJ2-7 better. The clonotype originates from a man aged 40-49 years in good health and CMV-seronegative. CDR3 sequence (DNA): TGTGCCAGCAGCTTAGCGGGGGGGCTTTACGAGCAGTACTTC. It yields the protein CASSLAGGLYEQYF.